The 3 T cell receptor beta chains below come from one sample, sequenced in a study of cytomegalovirus exposure and HLA in healthy donors. The PCR made use of 60 Vbeta and 13 Jbeta primers. The repertoire was sequenced with immunoSEQ multiplex PCR; TCRdb's copy has only in-frame clones and lacks some. The data contain 130,000 or so clones, around three quarters of them seen just once; the ten biggest clones take up 1.8%. The sequenced sample consisted of PBMCs. The receptors were sampled from a man in his forties in good health and CMV-seronegative.

This chain connects TRBV30 to TRBJ2-3, with D unresolved. This CDR3 is built from 12 residues. The ends were cut back, 3 bases at V and 1 base at J, with 5 bases in the middle. CDR1 is GTSNPN and CDR2 is SVGIG in the germline V gene (reference sequence). Written as DNA, the CDR3 is TGTGCCTGGAGACCAGGCACAGATACGCAGTATTTT. It encodes CAWRPGTDTQYF.

CDR3 amino acids: CASSAPGQPYGYTF. As DNA, the CDR3 is TGTGCCAGCAGCGCACCGGGACAGCCATATGGCTACACCTTC. The chain is built from TRBV7-2 and TRBJ1-2, with TRBD1 matching over 7 bases. The CDR3 spans 14 residues. Germline-derived CDR1 and CDR2 are SGHTA and FQGNSA. V gave up 5 bases and J gave up 5 bases; unmatched junction bases: 8.

This chain uses TRBV7-9 with TRBJ2-1; TRBD2 matches at 14 bases. The V and J ends lost 5 bases and 2 bases, in that order; junction bases with no gene match: 8. The CDR3 is made up of 18 amino acids. Germline CDR1 and CDR2: SEHNR and FQNEAQ (reference sequence). CDR3 sequence reads: CASSDGLAGGGPYNEQFF. Here the CDR3 DNA reads TGTGCCAGCAGCGACGGACTAGCGGGGGGCGGGCCCTACAATGAGCAGTTCTTC.